This entry describes one T cell receptor (beta chain). Reverse transcription of roughly 0.5 to 1 ug RNA used random hexamers. TCRdb recomputed calls from the immunoSEQ multiplex PCR reads with MiXCR, one row per CDR3 protein. This table holds some 180,000 distinct CDR3 sequences, roughly 90% found once. This entry belongs to a study of CD8 T cells in Susac syndrome. The CDR3 extends over 13 amino acids. The germline V gene encodes CDR1 DFQATT and CDR2 SNEGSKA (reference sequence). Trimming shortened V by 6 bases and J by 11 bases, and 20 bases separated the two germline ends. Material for sequencing was CD4+ T cells from PBMCs. The sequence came from a human donor with Susac syndrome. The V call is TRBV20-1, the J call TRBJ2-1; a possible D gene is TRBD2 (6 bases). The CDR3 is CSAPSEGLLKQFF. The DNA of the CDR3 is TGCAGTGCCCCCTCTGAGGGACTTCTCAAGCAGTTCTTC.